Listed below are T cell receptor beta chains from one sample, sequenced in a study of Ad26.COV2.S vaccination and SARS-CoV-2 variants. The protocol was immunoSEQ multiplex PCR, while the TCRdb copy is restricted to in-frame clones and leaves out a portion. The sample lists over 400,000 clones; about 92% were seen once. This sample comprised peripheral blood, obtained in a trial of Ad26.COV2.S vaccine versus placebo. These receptors all come from a person between 18 and 65 years old who received the Ad26.COV2.S COVID-19 vaccine or a placebo. CDR3s include the opening cysteine and the closing phenylalanine or tryptophan. A D gene is named only where the DNA matches it firmly. Only some rows state a clone size, as once, few, many or a class for expanded clones.

j_call v_call clone_size d_call cdr3_aa cdr3_nt
TRBJ2-2 TRBV11-3 NA NA CASSSERWDTGELFF TGTGCCAGCAGCTCAGAACGCTGGGACACCGGGGAGCTGTTTTTT
TRBJ2-6 TRBV6-5 NA NA CASSYRVSGANVLTF TGTGCCAGCAGTTACAGGGTCTCTGGGGCCAACGTCCTGACTTTC
TRBJ2-2 TRBV7-2 once NA CASTITGELFF TGTGCCAGCACCATCACCGGGGAGCTGTTTTTT
TRBJ1-1 TRBV28 NA NA CASRGHGVNTEAFF TGTGCCAGCCGGGGGCACGGGGTGAACACTGAAGCTTTCTTT
TRBJ2-1 TRBV5-4 once NA CASSLNRGTYNEQFF TGTGCCAGCAGCTTGAATCGCGGAACCTACAATGAGCAGTTCTTC
TRBJ2-2 TRBV12-3/TRBV12-4 NA NA CASNSWGTGELFF TGTGCCAGCAACTCTTGGGGCACCGGGGAGCTGTTTTTT
TRBJ2-5 TRBV6-6 once NA CASSYSSETQYF TGTGCCAGCAGTTACTCCTCGGAGACCCAGTACTTC
TRBJ2-2 TRBV5-1 NA NA CASSSGQNTGELFF TGCGCCAGCAGCTCGGGACAGAACACCGGGGAGCTGTTTTTT
TRBJ1-1 TRBV12-3/TRBV12-4 NA NA CASRRQGTEAFF TGTGCCAGCAGGCGCCAGGGCACTGAAGCTTTCTTT
TRBJ2-7 TRBV6-2/TRBV6-3 NA NA CASSYVRNEQYF TGTGCCAGCAGTTACGTCAGGAACGAGCAGTACTTC
TRBJ1-2 TRBV9 NA NA CASSVGGSINYGYTF TGTGCCAGCAGCGTAGGAGGTTCGATCAACTATGGCTACACCTTC
TRBJ1-2 TRBV4-2 NA TRBD1 CASSPDRGHGYTF TGTGCCAGCAGCCCTGACAGGGGTCATGGCTACACCTTC
TRBJ2-1 TRBV7-2 NA NA CASSPYAGANYNEQFF TGTGCCAGCAGCCCCTACGCAGGGGCGAACTACAATGAGCAGTTCTTC
TRBJ2-7 TRBV3-1/TRBV3-2 NA NA CASSQASADSRYF TGTGCCAGCAGCCAAGCCTCAGCGGACAGCCGGTACTTC
TRBJ2-3 TRBV7-8 NA NA CASSPGQDTQYF TGTGCCAGCAGCCCAGGTCAAGATACGCAGTATTTT
TRBJ1-1 TRBV7-9 once NA CASLRVGTEAFF TGTGCCAGCCTGCGGGTTGGCACTGAAGCTTTCTTT
TRBJ1-5 TRBV5-1 NA NA CASSPGALRGNQPQHF TGCGCCAGCAGCCCCGGAGCCCTAAGAGGCAATCAGCCCCAGCATTTT
TRBJ2-7 TRBV5-3 NA NA CARSLALRGSEQYF TGTGCCAGAAGCTTGGCCCTCAGGGGCTCCGAGCAGTACTTC
TRBJ2-1 TRBV5-5 NA NA CASSPLYLGEQFF TGTGCCAGCAGCCCTCTGTACCTGGGTGAGCAGTTCTTC
TRBJ2-5 TRBV7-8 NA NA CASSLILQETQYF TGTGCCAGCTCCCTTATTTTGCAAGAGACCCAGTACTTC
TRBJ2-2 TRBV28 NA TRBD1 CASSPRTGGHGELFF TGTGCCAGCAGCCCGAGGACAGGGGGCCACGGGGAGCTGTTTTTT
TRBJ1-2 TRBV7-9 once NA CASSTGPRSLYGYTF TGTGCCAGCAGTACAGGGCCCCGTTCGCTTTATGGCTACACCTTC
TRBJ2-3 TRBV7-8 once NA CASSLFTASTDTQYF TGTGCCAGCAGCTTATTTACAGCTAGCACAGATACGCAGTATTTT
TRBJ2-7 TRBV28 NA NA CASGIRGIGHEQYF TGTGCCAGCGGCATCAGGGGTATCGGCCACGAGCAGTACTTC
TRBJ1-2 TRBV5-4 NA NA CASSSHGSANYGYTF TGTGCCAGCAGCTCGCACGGATCAGCTAACTATGGCTACACCTTC
TRBJ1-1 TRBV28 once NA CASNGPQNTEAFF TGTGCCAGCAATGGACCGCAGAACACTGAAGCTTTCTTT
TRBJ2-7 TRBV28 NA NA CASSSAGAGREQYF TGTGCCAGCAGTTCTGCCGGGGCCGGGCGCGAGCAGTACTTC
TRBJ2-2 TRBV11-2 once NA CASSLVRRPNTGELFF TGTGCCAGCAGCTTGGTCAGGAGGCCGAACACCGGGGAGCTGTTTTTT
TRBJ2-5 TRBV4-2 NA TRBD1 CASSQGAGGSETQYF TGTGCCAGCAGCCAAGGGGCAGGGGGATCAGAGACCCAGTACTTC
TRBJ2-2 TRBV28 NA NA CASSFGGGTGELFF TGTGCCAGCAGTTTTGGGGGCGGCACCGGGGAGCTGTTTTTT
TRBJ1-1 TRBV7-9 NA NA CASRDGQGGGTEAFF TGTGCCAGCAGAGATGGTCAGGGCGGCGGCACTGAAGCTTTCTTT
TRBJ1-2 TRBV2 NA TRBD1 CASSGDRGVGGYTF TGTGCCAGCAGCGGGGACAGGGGCGTCGGTGGCTACACCTTC
TRBJ2-7 TRBV24-1 NA NA CATSDSAGSEQYF TGTGCCACCAGTGACTCGGCCGGGAGCGAGCAGTACTTC
TRBJ1-1 TRBV15 NA NA CATSRVATWNTEAFF TGTGCCACCAGCAGAGTCGCCACCTGGAACACTGAAGCTTTCTTT
TRBJ2-3 TRBV7-2 NA NA CASSPTDRMSTDTQYF TGTGCCAGCAGCCCAACAGACAGGATGAGCACAGATACGCAGTATTTT